The rows below give T cell receptor beta chains drawn from one sample of a study of blood T cells in healthy people across ages. MiXCR, applied by TCRdb to the 5' RACE reads, yields one record per CDR3 protein. The sample lists 1,500,000 or so distinct CDR3 sequences, roughly 43% seen once, with just over 4% in the top ten. The specimen was blood. The receptors originated from a woman between 18 and 30 years old in good health. Each CDR3 is given with its conserved first and last residue. D genes are given only for firm matches. Part of the rows lack a size; the others show once, few, many or a class for expanded clones.

TRBV11-2	-	15	-	TRBJ1-2	TGTGCCAGCAGCTTAGTGGGGTTGGACGGCTATGGCTACACCTTC	CASSLVGLDGYGYTF
TRBV20-1	TRBD1	17	-	TRBJ1-2	TGCAGTGCTAACAAGCCCATACAGGGGGCGGCGTCGCGGGGCTACACCTTC	CSANKPIQGAASRGYTF
TRBV2	-	12	-	TRBJ2-2	TGTGCCAGCAAGGGGGGGCCCGGGGAGCTGTTTTTT	CASKGGPGELFF
TRBV29-1	TRBD2	16	few	TRBJ2-3	TGCAGCGTTGCCGGGACTAGCGGGCTCGGCACAGATACGCAGTATTTT	CSVAGTSGLGTDTQYF
TRBV10-3	-	15	-	TRBJ2-7	TGTGCCATCAGGAGCGGGTTCAGGGATTACTACGAGCAGTACTTC	CAIRSGFRDYYEQYF
TRBV30	-	14	few	TRBJ2-1	TGTGCCTGGAGTGTACCCCCATCCTACAATGAGCAGTTCTTC	CAWSVPPSYNEQFF
TRBV6-2/TRBV6-3	TRBD2	16	-	TRBJ2-5	TGTGCCAGCAGTTACCAGGAGCGGGGGGTTCAAGAGACCCAGTACTTC	CASSYQERGVQETQYF
TRBV6-1	TRBD2	15	few	TRBJ2-7	TGTGCCAGCAGTGAAGCGCTAGCGGGAGCCTACGAGCAGTACTTC	CASSEALAGAYEQYF
TRBV28	-	13	-	TRBJ1-3	TGTGCCAGCAGGGGTCCGGCTGGAAACACCATATATTTT	CASRGPAGNTIYF
TRBV20-1	-	12	-	TRBJ1-2	TGCAGTGCTAGAGACACTTACCATGGCTACACCTTC	CSARDTYHGYTF
TRBV29-1	-	8	-	TRBJ1-2	TGCAGCGTTGTTAAGGGCACCTTC	CSVVKGTF
TRBV6-5	-	13	-	TRBJ2-7	TGTGCCAGCAGTTACTCGATCACTCACGAGCAGTACTTC	CASSYSITHEQYF
TRBV20-1	-	17	few	TRBJ2-5	TGCAGTGCTAGGGCCCCCCATGTATCAGGGGCCCCCGGGGAGCAGTACTTC	CSARAPHVSGAPGEQYF
TRBV4-3	TRBD2	16	-	TRBJ2-5	TGCGCCAGCAGCCAAGGTTCGGTGGGGGGGCAAGAGACCCAGTACTTC	CASSQGSVGGQETQYF
TRBV28	-	16	few	TRBJ2-1	TGTGCCAGCAGAAAGGCCGGGACACCAAGGGCCAATGAGCAGTTCTTC	CASRKAGTPRANEQFF
TRBV6-5	TRBD1	14	-	TRBJ1-1	TGTGCCAGCGGGCTCAGGGGGCTGGACACTGAAGCTTTCTTT	CASGLRGLDTEAFF
TRBV6-1	TRBD1	14	many	TRBJ1-6	TGTGCCAGCAGTGCCGACAGGGGTTATTCACCCCTCCACTTT	CASSADRGYSPLHF
TRBV14	TRBD2	14	-	TRBJ2-1	TGTGCCAGCACAGAAACTAGCGGGAGACGTGAGCAGTTCTTC	CASTETSGRREQFF
TRBV29-1	-	15	-	TRBJ2-4	TGCAGCGTTATCGACAGGACGCGTAGCAAAAACATTCAGTACTTC	CSVIDRTRSKNIQYF
TRBV12-3/TRBV12-4	-	14	-	TRBJ1-5	TGTGCCAGCAGTTTTGGCAGCCCAGATCAGCCCCAGCATTTT	CASSFGSPDQPQHF
TRBV6-6	-	14	-	TRBJ1-4	TGTGCCAGCAGAACACGGGTTGCTAATGAAAAACTGTTTTTT	CASRTRVANEKLFF
TRBV20-1	TRBD1	12	many	TRBJ2-3	TGCAGTGCTAGAGTACAGGGGGATACGCAGTATTTT	CSARVQGDTQYF
TRBV29-1	-	11	-	TRBJ2-5	TGCAGCGTTGGAGGGGGAGAGACCCAGTACTTC	CSVGGGETQYF
TRBV6-5	-	14	-	TRBJ2-1	TGTGCCAGCAGTTACTCGACCCCCCACTACGAGCAGTTCTTC	CASSYSTPHYEQFF
TRBV24-1	-	16	-	TRBJ2-6	TGTGCCACCAGTGATTCGGGTACCCCTGGGGCCAACGTCCTGACTTTC	CATSDSGTPGANVLTF
TRBV6-1	TRBD2	16	-	TRBJ2-4	TGTGCCAGCAGTGAGGGGGGGGGAACCGCTGGATACATTCAGTACTTC	CASSEGGGTAGYIQYF
TRBV6-5	TRBD2	20	-	TRBJ2-1	TGTGCCAGCAGTTACAGGGTAGCGGGAGTACCGGGGAGCTCCTACAATGAGCAGTTCTTC	CASSYRVAGVPGSSYNEQFF
TRBV12-3/TRBV12-4	-	15	-	TRBJ2-3	TGTGCCAGCAGTTTGTTGTCTAGCGCATCAGATACGCAGTATTTT	CASSLLSSASDTQYF
TRBV3-1	-	15	-	TRBJ1-1	TGTGCCAGCAGCCAAGTAGGCCGATGGAACACTGAAGCTTTCTTT	CASSQVGRWNTEAFF
TRBV20-1	-	16	few	TRBJ2-7	TGCAGTGCTAGAGATTTTACCAGGGGAAGTAAGTACGAGCAGTACTTC	CSARDFTRGSKYEQYF
TRBV7-8	TRBD1	13	-	TRBJ1-3	TGTGCCAGCGGCTGGGACAGGGATGACACCATATATTTT	CASGWDRDDTIYF
TRBV20-1	TRBD1	16	few	TRBJ2-3	TGCAGTGCTAGAGATGACAGGGAAGTTTGGGTAGATACGCAGTATTTT	CSARDDREVWVDTQYF
TRBV15	-	15	few	TRBJ1-4	TGTGCCACCAGCAGAGAATCACAGACTAATGAAAAACTGTTTTTT	CATSRESQTNEKLFF
TRBV3-1	TRBD1	15	-	TRBJ1-2	TGTGCCAGCAGCCACGGACAGGGCATGATCTATGGCTACACCTTC	CASSHGQGMIYGYTF
TRBV10-3	-	13	few	TRBJ1-2	TGTGCCATCAGTGGAGTGGGAGCGGATGGCTACACCTTC	CAISGVGADGYTF
TRBV7-9	TRBD2	17	-	TRBJ2-3	TGTGCCAGCAGCCCGACCCCTAGCGGGACTAGCACAGATACGCAGTATTTT	CASSPTPSGTSTDTQYF
TRBV4-2	TRBD2	17	-	TRBJ2-1	TGTGCCAGCAGCCAAGCGGCTTTAGGAGCGGGAGACAATGAGCAGTTCTTC	CASSQAALGAGDNEQFF
TRBV12-3/TRBV12-4	-	13	-	TRBJ2-7	TGTGCCAGCAGGCCGGCAGGGGAAAGGGAGCAGTACTTC	CASRPAGEREQYF
TRBV20-1	-	15	-	TRBJ2-5	TGCAGTGCTAGGAGAGGCACTTCTACCTACAATGAGCAGTACTTC	CSARRGTSTYNEQYF
TRBV20-1	-	14	many	TRBJ1-3	TGCAGTGCCAGGGAGGGGAGCTCTGGAAACACCATATATTTT	CSAREGSSGNTIYF
TRBV11-2	-	14	-	TRBJ2-3	TGTGCCAGCAGCTCCGACACCCGCACAGATACGCAGTATTTT	CASSSDTRTDTQYF
TRBV20-1	TRBD1	14	few	TRBJ2-1	TGCAGTGCTACTGACAGGGACGGTTACAATGAGCAGTTCTTC	CSATDRDGYNEQFF
TRBV20-1	-	15	-	TRBJ1-2	TGCAGTACCTCCGGGTATTTCCAAAATAACTATGGCTACACCTTC	CSTSGYFQNNYGYTF
TRBV29-1	-	11	few	TRBJ1-2	TGCAGCGTTGCCCGGGACTATGGCTACACCTTC	CSVARDYGYTF
TRBV29-1	TRBD2	17	few	TRBJ2-1	TGCAGCGTTGAAACGGGGGTAGCGGGAGATGGGGGTCATGAGCAGTTCTTC	CSVETGVAGDGGHEQFF
TRBV28	-	18	few	TRBJ1-2	TGTGCCAGCAGTTCACAGTTAAAAGGTGGGACATGGAACTATGGCTACACCTTC	CASSSQLKGGTWNYGYTF
TRBV6-2/TRBV6-3	TRBD1	17	-	TRBJ2-1	TGTGCCAGCAGTCTGGAACAGGGGGGAAGCCCTTTCAATGAGCAGTTCTTC	CASSLEQGGSPFNEQFF
TRBV20-1	TRBD2	12	-	TRBJ2-1	TGCAGTGCAACTAGCGCATACAATGAGCAGTTCTTC	CSATSAYNEQFF